This TCR beta chain was found in a study of radiotherapy plus CTLA-4 blockade in lung cancer. The assay was immunoSEQ multiplex PCR, and TCRdb's table has in-frame clones only and misses some. The sample yields around 99,000 clones, almost 90% seen once. Comments on this clone: Other DNA sequences of this sample code for an identical CDR3.

This CDR3 is built from 14 residues. V lost 4 bases to trimming and J lost 3 bases; unmatched junction nucleotides: 6. The germline CDR1 and CDR2 sequences are SGHVS and FQNEAQ. The sample consisted of peripheral blood, taken from a patient treated with radiotherapy plus ipilimumab. The rearrangement joins TRBV7-8 to TRBJ2-7; 7 bases line up with TRBD2. The sequence came from a human donor with non-small cell lung cancer that progressed on radiotherapy plus ipilimumab. In nucleotides, the CDR3 is TGTGCCAGCAGCTCTCGGGGAGGGTTCTACGAGCAGTACTTC. Its protein is CASSSRGGFYEQYF. The variable domain in full, completed from reference TRBV7-8 and TRBJ2-7, reads GAGVSQSPRYKVAKRGQDVALRCDPISGHVSLFWYQQALGQGPEFLTYFQNEAQLDKSGLPSDRFFAERPEGSVSTLKIQRTQQEDSAVYLCASSSRGGFYEQYFGPGTRLTVT.